Below, 13 T cell receptor beta chains from the same sample are listed, as sequenced in a study of T-cell reconstitution after alpha-beta-depleted transplantation in children. Library preparation (for TCRbeta) was performed with unique molecular identifiers. In TCRdb, the PCR reads were re-called with MiXCR into one record per CDR3 protein. Seen here are fewer than 400,000 distinct CDR3 sequences, around 20% observed once, and the top ten hold around 4%. The sequencing here drew on PBMCs from the stem cell graft donor, taken from the stem cell graft. These receptors were collected from a human donor who donated a stem cell graft to a child with acute myeloid leukemia.

This clonotype was found a few times. This chain connects TRBV7-2 to TRBJ2-3; no reliable D call. The CDR3 consists of 15 residues. Germline CDR1 SGHTA, CDR2 FQGNSA. V was trimmed by 1 base and J by 0 bases, leaving 8 bases between them. The CDR3 DNA sequence: TGTGCCAGCAGCTTAGTGGTCCAGAGCACAGATACGCAGTATTTT. It encodes CASSLVVQSTDTQYF.

The sample holds many counts of this clonotype. This chain connects TRBV28 to TRBJ2-7; TRBD2 aligns across 8 bases. Per germline, CDR1 MDHEN and CDR2 SYDVKM. V dropped 5 bases and J dropped 5; count of bases not matched to a gene: 8. There are 14 residues in the CDR3. The CDR3 coding sequence is TGTGCCAGCAGTCCGGGAGGGTACGGCGACGAGCAGTACTTC. Translation: CASSPGGYGDEQYF.

V and J are TRBV7-9 and TRBJ1-3; D is possibly TRBD1 (5 bases). With 5 bases removed from V and 1 base from J, the gap between germline ends came to 9 bases. Per germline, CDR1 SEHNR and CDR2 FQNEAQ (reference sequence). This CDR3 comprises 14 residues. The CDR3 DNA sequence: TGTGCCAGCAGCCCGACAGAATCTGGAAACACCATATATTTT. Amino acid sequence: CASSPTESGNTIYF. The full variable domain, with the rest looked up from reference TRBV7-9 and TRBJ1-3, is DTGVSQNPRHKITKRGQNVTFRCDPISEHNRLYWYRQTLGQGPEFLTYFQNEAQLEKSRLLSDRFSAERPKGSFSTLEIQRTEQGDSAMYLCASSPTESGNTIYFGEGSWLTVV.

This clonotype was counted a few times. The gene calls are TRBV20-1 and TRBJ2-1, with 13 bases fitting TRBD2. J gave up 1 base and V 3 bases, and 15 bases lay outside the gene matches. CDR1 is DFQATT, CDR2 SNEGSKA, per germline (reference sequence). The CDR3 spans 20 residues. The CDR3 nucleotides read TGCAGTGCTAGTGATTTTCTGGAATTGACTAGCGGGAGGTCCTACAATGAGCAGTTCTTC. It translates to CSASDFLELTSGRSYNEQFF.

This clonotype was counted many times. The chain carries TRBV25-1 and TRBJ2-4, with TRBD1 as a possible D gene (5 bases). Looked up from germline, CDR1 is MGHDK and CDR2 is SYGVNS. V was cut by 5 bases and J by 2 bases, with 22 bases left in between. The CDR3 consists of 18 residues. Written as DNA, the CDR3 is TGTGCCAGCAGTCCACAGGATTTAGGCTCTTTACCCAAAAACATTCAGTACTTC. Its translation is CASSPQDLGSLPKNIQYF. Full variable domain (missing parts from reference TRBV25-1 and TRBJ2-4): EADIYQTPRYLVIGTGKKITLECSQTMGHDKMYWYQQDPGMELHLIHYSYGVNSTEKGDLSSESTVSRIRTEHFPLTLESARPSHTSQYLCASSPQDLGSLPKNIQYFGAGTRLSVL.

A few counts support this clonotype. The chain employs TRBV20-1 and TRBJ2-3; D is possibly TRBD1 (5 bases). Trimming removed 5 bases from V and 2 bases from J, with 14 bases in between. This CDR3 has 14 residues. Germline V CDR1 and CDR2: DFQATT, SNEGSKA (reference sequence). CDR3 residues: CSAGATEPTDTQYF. In DNA, the CDR3 is TGCAGTGCTGGAGCGACAGAGCCCACAGATACGCAGTATTTT.

This clonotype was seen more than once but under ten times. The chain carries TRBV12-3 or TRBV12-4 and TRBJ1-2; no definite D call. V lost 6 bases, J lost 0 bases, and 5 bases lay in between. This CDR3 has 12 residues. CDR3 region: CASSDTNYGYTF. DNA of the CDR3: TGTGCCAGCAGCGACACTAACTATGGCTACACCTTC.

This clonotype has at least ten counts. The chain is built from TRBV12-3 or TRBV12-4 and TRBJ1-3; D ambiguous. CDR3 length equals 14 residues. Trimming stripped 5 bases from V and 4 bases from J, with 12 bases between. CDR3 nucleotides: TGTGCCAGCAGTCCCTACCTACGGGGAAACACCATATATTTT. This gives the protein CASSPYLRGNTIYF.

This clonotype was counted many times. This chain uses TRBV20-1 with TRBJ1-3; 7 bases are shared with TRBD1. CDR3 length: 15 residues. The trim removed 4 bases at V and 4 bases at J, leaving 10 bases unmatched. Per germline, CDR1 DFQATT and CDR2 SNEGSKA (reference sequence). The CDR3 bases are TGCAGTGCTATCCCCCGCGGACAGGTGGGAAACACCATATATTTT. Translated, it gives CSAIPRGQVGNTIYF.

This clonotype appeared a few times. The chain links TRBV20-1 to TRBJ2-1; the D call may be TRBD1 or TRBD2 (5 bases each). CDR1 and CDR2 (germline): DFQATT, SNEGSKA (reference sequence). Trimming shortened V by 6 bases and J by 10 bases, and 22 bases separated the two germline ends. This CDR3 has 14 residues. The CDR3 protein is CSASGATKRGEQFF. CDR3 nucleotides: TGCAGTGCCTCCGGGGCCACCAAAAGAGGCGAGCAGTTCTTC.

This clonotype was counted a few times. This chain connects TRBV25-1 to TRBJ2-7; D perhaps matches TRBD1 (5 bases). CDR1 is MGHDK, CDR2 SYGVNS, per germline. The V gene lost 4 bases and the J gene lost 2 bases, with 9 bases spanning the gap. This CDR3 contains 13 residues. Here the CDR3 reads CASSGDRTYEQYF. Here the CDR3 DNA reads TGTGCCAGCAGTGGTGACAGAACCTACGAGCAGTACTTC.

This clonotype appeared a few times. This CDR3 reads CASSRTRGAYNEQFF. The CDR3 nucleotides are TGCGCCAGCAGCCGGACTAGAGGGGCCTACAATGAGCAGTTCTTC. V is TRBV4-1 and J is TRBJ2-1; TRBD2 matches at 7 bases. From germline, CDR1 is MGHRA and CDR2 YSYEKL. The CDR3 runs 15 residues. The ends lost 4 bases at V and 2 bases at J; junction bases unmatched: 5.

The rearrangement links TRBV4-1 to TRBJ1-5; tentatively, D is TRBD1 (5 bases). V gave up 3 bases and J gave up 0 bases, with 15 bases separating them. The CDR3 runs 17 residues. Germline lookup yields CDR1 MGHRA and CDR2 YSYEKL. The CDR3 spells CASSQTPGQGSNQPQHF. In nucleotides, the CDR3 is TGCGCCAGCAGCCAGACCCCCGGGCAGGGTAGCAATCAGCCCCAGCATTTT.